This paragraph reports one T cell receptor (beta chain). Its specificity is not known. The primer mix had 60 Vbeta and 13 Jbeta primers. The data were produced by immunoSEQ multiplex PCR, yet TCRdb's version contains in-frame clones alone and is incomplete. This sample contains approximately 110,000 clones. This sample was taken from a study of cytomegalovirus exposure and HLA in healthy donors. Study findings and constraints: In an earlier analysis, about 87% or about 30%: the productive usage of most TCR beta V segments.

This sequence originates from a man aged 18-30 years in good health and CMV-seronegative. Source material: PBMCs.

The CDR3 nucleotides read TGTGCCATCAGTGATCTTGGGAGTACCACTGAAGCTTTCTTT. It translates to CAISDLGSTTEAFF. The chain combines TRBV10-3 with TRBJ1-1; no definite D call. Germline V gene sequence: CDR1 ENHRY, CDR2 SYGVKD. CDR3 length: 14 amino acids. Trimming took 3 bases from V and 4 from J, leaving 12 bases between them.